The rows below give T cell receptor beta chains drawn from one sample of a study of control samples from healthy donors and cancer patients. Here immunoSEQ multiplex PCR was the method, and the copy in TCRdb shows in-frame clones only, minus some. The sample has some 150,000 clones; less than 95% are singletons. The sample consisted of blood. These receptors all stem from a man younger than 30 in good health. Each CDR3 is given with its conserved first and last residue. D genes are given only for firm matches. Clone sizes are given selectively: once, few, many, or a class where the clone is expanded.

J,size,D,V,DNA,CDR3
TRBJ1-4,.,.,TRBV3-1/TRBV3-2,TGTGCCAGCAGCCAACAGGATGTCAATGAAAAACTGTTTTTT,CASSQQDVNEKLFF
TRBJ2-1,.,TRBD1,TRBV7-9,TGTGCCAGCAGCCCAGGGACAGCTAGCTCCTACAATGAGCAGTTCTTC,CASSPGTASSYNEQFF
TRBJ2-1,.,TRBD2,TRBV10-3,TGTGCCATCAGTGAGCCGGATGATATAGCGGGGGCCTACAATGAGCAGTTCTTC,CAISEPDDIAGAYNEQFF
TRBJ1-1,.,.,TRBV15,TGTGCCACCAGCAGAGATCGGCAGGGCGGGATGAACACTGAAGCTTTCTTT,CATSRDRQGGMNTEAFF
TRBJ2-6,.,TRBD1,TRBV11-2,TGTGCCAGCAGCTCTCTAGACAGGGGAGTCTCTGGGGCCAACGTCCTGACTTTC,CASSSLDRGVSGANVLTF
TRBJ1-4,.,.,TRBV5-1,TGCGCCAGCAGCCCCGGTCCGGGAGACTTGGATGAAAAACTGTTTTTT,CASSPGPGDLDEKLFF
TRBJ2-1,.,TRBD2,TRBV29-1,TGCAGCGGCCTCACTAGCGGGGGGGCGGTTGAGCAGTTCTTC,CSGLTSGGAVEQFF
TRBJ1-3,.,.,TRBV5-6,TGTGCCAGCAGCCCCGGAGGGGCGGTGGCCGGGGTTGCGGGAAACACCATATATTTT,CASSPGGAVAGVAGNTIYF
TRBJ2-7,.,TRBD1,TRBV6-5,TGTGCCAGCAGCTACGGACAGGGTAGTTACGAGCAGTACTTC,CASSYGQGSYEQYF
TRBJ2-5,few,.,TRBV6-5,.,CASSSSTGEETQYF
TRBJ2-7,.,.,TRBV3-1/TRBV3-2,TGTGCCAGCAGCCAAGGTGCTACTGACGGGGGTTTGGACGAGCAGTACTTC,CASSQGATDGGLDEQYF
TRBJ2-3,.,TRBD2,TRBV5-1,TGCGCCAGCAGCTCGTCACCTAGCGGGGGAAGCACAGATACGCAGTATTTT,CASSSSPSGGSTDTQYF
TRBJ2-7,.,.,TRBV27,TGTGCCAGCAGTTTTTTTGGGCACGAGCAGTACTTC,CASSFFGHEQYF
TRBJ1-5,.,TRBD1,TRBV12-3/TRBV12-4,TGTGCCAGCAGCTCGGGACAGAATCAGCCCCAGCATTTT,CASSSGQNQPQHF
TRBJ2-7,.,TRBD1,TRBV7-3,TGTGCCAGCAGCCCCCAAGGGACAGGGGCAAGCGAGCAGTACTTC,CASSPQGTGASEQYF
TRBJ2-5,.,.,TRBV19,TGTGCCAGTAGTATGGGAGACGGCGGGGCCTACCAAGAGACCCAGTACTTC,CASSMGDGGAYQETQYF
TRBJ2-7,.,.,TRBV6-5,TGTGCCAGCGGGCCCGCAAGCTCCTACGAGCAGTACTTC,CASGPASSYEQYF
TRBJ1-2,.,.,TRBV5-1,TGCGCCAGCAGCTTGGGTAACAGGGAAGGCTATGGCTACACCTTC,CASSLGNREGYGYTF
TRBJ1-3,.,.,TRBV9,TGTGCCAGCAGCGTTGGCATTGGAGACACCATATATTTT,CASSVGIGDTIYF
TRBJ1-2,.,.,TRBV7-4,TGTGCCAGCAGCTTAAGTCTGCCCTCCAAGATAGCTAACTATGGCTACACCTTC,CASSLSLPSKIANYGYTF
TRBJ2-1,.,TRBD1,TRBV5-1,TGCGCCAGCAGCTTGCTCGGGACAGGGGCCGATGAGCAGTTCTTC,CASSLLGTGADEQFF
TRBJ2-3,.,.,TRBV7-3,TGTGCCAGCAGCTTAACTTACCTCGCAGATACGCAGTATTTT,CASSLTYLADTQYF
TRBJ2-2,once,.,TRBV4-1,TGCGCCAGCAGCCCCCGGACGGGATCGAACACCGGGGAGCTGTTTTTT,CASSPRTGSNTGELFF
TRBJ2-3,.,.,TRBV28,TGTGCCAGCAGTTTTCCGGGGGATACGCAGTATTTT,CASSFPGDTQYF
TRBJ2-7,once,.,TRBV2,TGTGCCAGCAGTCAAGGACTCGGCGATAAGCAGTACTTC,CASSQGLGDKQYF
TRBJ1-1,once,.,TRBV15,TGTGCCACCAGCAGACAAATTAACACTGAAGCTTTCTTT,CATSRQINTEAFF
TRBJ1-2,.,.,TRBV7-9,TGTGCCAGCAGCGACGGGGATTTTGGCTACACCTTC,CASSDGDFGYTF
TRBJ2-1,once,TRBD2,TRBV5-1,TGCGCCCGCAGCGGGGGGCGGGGGGGCCGCGATGAGCAGTTCTTC,CARSGGRGGRDEQFF
TRBJ1-4,.,TRBD1,TRBV5-1,TGCGCCAGCAGCCCTTTCAGGGGGGCTAATGAAAAACTGTTTTTT,CASSPFRGANEKLFF
TRBJ1-2,few,.,TRBV6-5,TGTGCCAGCAGTTACTCGAATGTAGAAAACTATGGCTACACCTTC,CASSYSNVENYGYTF
TRBJ2-6,.,.,TRBV5-4,TGTGCCAGCAGCTTGGATCTGGCTGGGGCCAACGTCCTGACTTTC,CASSLDLAGANVLTF
TRBJ2-2,.,.,TRBV11-2,TGTGCCAGCAGCTTAAACGGGGAGCTGTTTTTT,CASSLNGELFF
TRBJ1-2,.,.,TRBV12-3/TRBV12-4,TGTGCCAGCAGTTTGGCTAACTATGGCTACACCTTC,CASSLANYGYTF
TRBJ1-1,.,.,TRBV7-6,TGTGCCAGCAGTCTCCAGGGGCGTGCTTTCTTT,CASSLQGRAFF
TRBJ1-5,.,.,TRBV19,TGTGCCAGTAGTATAGACAGTTCGGTCCCGAATCAGCCCCAGCATTTT,CASSIDSSVPNQPQHF
TRBJ1-1,.,.,TRBV5-1,TGCGCCAGCAGCTTGGCCCCTCTACTAGAAGCTTTCTTT,CASSLAPLLEAFF
TRBJ1-5,.,.,TRBV27,TGTGCCAGCAGTTATGGGACGAATAGCAATCAGCCCCAGCATTTT,CASSYGTNSNQPQHF
TRBJ1-5,.,.,TRBV5-1,TGCGCCAGCAGCTTGGGGCAGGGAGGCGAGCCCCAGCATTTT,CASSLGQGGEPQHF
TRBJ1-6,.,.,TRBV11-2,TGTGCCAGCAGCATAACGCGAAATTCACCCCTCCACTTT,CASSITRNSPLHF
TRBJ2-1,once,.,TRBV4-1,TGCGCCAGCAGCCAAGAAGTCGGGGTAACCTACAATGAGCAGTTCTTC,CASSQEVGVTYNEQFF
TRBJ2-3,.,.,TRBV5-6,TGTGCCAGCAGCTTGGTGGGGGACCCAGATACGCAGTATTTT,CASSLVGDPDTQYF
TRBJ1-1,.,.,TRBV6-5,TGTGCCAGCAGTTACTCGCTGAACACTGAAGCTTTCTTT,CASSYSLNTEAFF
TRBJ2-1,.,TRBD2,TRBV5-5,TGTGCCAGCAGCGGACTAGCGGGGGTAGAGGATGAGCAGTTCTTC,CASSGLAGVEDEQFF
TRBJ2-5,.,TRBD2,TRBV7-9,TGTGCCAGCAGCCCCCGAGCGGGGGGTGGGGAGACCCAGTACTTC,CASSPRAGGGETQYF
TRBJ2-5,.,.,TRBV7-3,TGTGCCAGCAGCTGGGCGCGACAGGAGACCCAGTACTTC,CASSWARQETQYF
TRBJ2-3,.,.,TRBV30,TGTGCCTGGAGTGTCGGGTGGGGGGCCAACACAGATACGCAGTATTTT,CAWSVGWGANTDTQYF
TRBJ1-2,.,TRBD1,TRBV12-5,TGTGCTAGTGGTTCCAGGGACAGGGCGAATCCTAACTATGGCTACACCTTC,CASGSRDRANPNYGYTF
TRBJ1-5,.,.,TRBV6-2/TRBV6-3,TGTGCCAGCAGTTACTTCTTTAGCAATCAGCCCCAGCATTTT,CASSYFFSNQPQHF
TRBJ2-7,.,TRBD2,TRBV5-1,TGCGCCAGCAGCCTGGGGGGGGCGGGGGGAGCCTACGAGCAGTACTTC,CASSLGGAGGAYEQYF
TRBJ2-7,.,.,TRBV30,TGTGCCTGGTTCGGGCAGGGTAGCGACGAGCAGTACTTC,CAWFGQGSDEQYF
TRBJ2-1,.,.,TRBV27,TGTGCCAGCGGAGGTTCAGGGGCTACCTACAATGAGCAGTTCTTC,CASGGSGATYNEQFF
TRBJ2-7,few,.,TRBV3-1/TRBV3-2,TGTGCCAGCAGCCAAGCCCAACAGGGGGGGTTTAATAGTATGTACTTC,CASSQAQQGGFNSMYF
TRBJ2-1,.,TRBD2,TRBV6-5,TGTGCCAGCAGTTACTCGGGCTCGGGGGGCAATGAGCAGTTCTTC,CASSYSGSGGNEQFF
TRBJ1-5,.,.,TRBV6-5,TGTGCCAGCACTGGGACTTTCGGTAGCAATCAGCCCCAGCATTTT,CASTGTFGSNQPQHF
TRBJ2-1,.,.,TRBV9,TGTGCCAGCAGCGTAGAACCGTTGGGAGAGCAGTTCTTC,CASSVEPLGEQFF